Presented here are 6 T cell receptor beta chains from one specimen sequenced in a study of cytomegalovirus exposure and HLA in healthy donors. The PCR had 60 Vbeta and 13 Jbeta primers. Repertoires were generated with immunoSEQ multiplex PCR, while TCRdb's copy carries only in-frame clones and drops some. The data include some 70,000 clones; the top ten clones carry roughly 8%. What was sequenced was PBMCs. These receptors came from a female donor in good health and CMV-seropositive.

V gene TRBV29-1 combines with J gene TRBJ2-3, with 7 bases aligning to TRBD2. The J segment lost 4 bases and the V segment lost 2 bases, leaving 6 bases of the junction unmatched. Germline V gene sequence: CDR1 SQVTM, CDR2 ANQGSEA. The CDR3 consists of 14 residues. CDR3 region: CSVEYGEGSDTQYF. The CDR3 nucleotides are TGCAGCGTTGAATACGGGGAGGGATCAGATACGCAGTATTTT.

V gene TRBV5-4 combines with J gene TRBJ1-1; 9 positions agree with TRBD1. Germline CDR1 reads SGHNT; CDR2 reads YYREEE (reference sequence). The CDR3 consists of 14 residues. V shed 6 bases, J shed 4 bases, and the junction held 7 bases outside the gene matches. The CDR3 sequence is CASTHRDRVTEAFF. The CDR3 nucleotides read TGTGCCAGCACCCACCGGGACAGGGTCACTGAAGCTTTCTTT. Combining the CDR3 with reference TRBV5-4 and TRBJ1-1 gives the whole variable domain ETGVTQSPTHLIKTRGQQVTLRCSSQSGHNTVSWYQQALGQGPQFIFQYYREEENGRGNFPPRFSGLQFPNYSSELNVNALELDDSALYLCASTHRDRVTEAFFGQGTRLTVV.

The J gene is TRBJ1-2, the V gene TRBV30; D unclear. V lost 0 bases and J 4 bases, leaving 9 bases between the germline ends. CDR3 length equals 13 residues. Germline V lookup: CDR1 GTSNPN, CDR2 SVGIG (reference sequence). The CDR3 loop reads CAWSVVDIYGYTF. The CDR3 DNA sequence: TGTGCCTGGAGTGTCGTAGACATCTATGGCTACACCTTC.

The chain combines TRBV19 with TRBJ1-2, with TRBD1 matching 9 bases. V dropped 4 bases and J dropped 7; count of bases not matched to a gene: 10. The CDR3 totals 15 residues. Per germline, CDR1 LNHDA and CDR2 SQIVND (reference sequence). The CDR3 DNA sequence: TGTGCCAGTAGTACCAGGCGGGGACAGGGCTTTGGCTACACCTTC. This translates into CASSTRRGQGFGYTF.

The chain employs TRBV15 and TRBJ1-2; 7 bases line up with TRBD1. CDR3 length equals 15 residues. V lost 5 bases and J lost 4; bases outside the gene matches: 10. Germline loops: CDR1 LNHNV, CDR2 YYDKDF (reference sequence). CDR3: CATSPDRQGLYGYTF. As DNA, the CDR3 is TGTGCCACCAGCCCAGATAGACAGGGTCTCTATGGCTACACCTTC.

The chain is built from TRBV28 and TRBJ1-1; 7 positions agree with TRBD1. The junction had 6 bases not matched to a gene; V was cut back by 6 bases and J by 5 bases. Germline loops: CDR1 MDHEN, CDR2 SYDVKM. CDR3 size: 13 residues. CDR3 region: CASRSGTATEAFF. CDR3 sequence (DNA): TGTGCCAGCAGGTCCGGGACAGCAACTGAAGCTTTCTTT.